The 6 T cell receptor beta chains given below trace back to one sample, sequenced in a study of T cell repertoires in cytomegalovirus infection. MiXCR, applied by TCRdb to the reads, yields one record per CDR3 protein. Among a few hundred thousand distinct CDR3 sequences listed, about 40% were seen once. No antigen is known for these receptors. This material consisted of cultured PBMCs, taken from culture after CMV antigen stimulation. These receptors were obtained from a human donor in good health (CMV status not recorded). Some clones in this sample may be carry-over from other donors' samples.

This chain joins TRBV20-1 and TRBJ1-4, with D perhaps matching TRBD1 (5 bases). The CDR3 runs 14 residues. Germline assignment: CDR1 DFQATT and CDR2 SNEGSKA (reference sequence). The V gene lost 0 bases and the J gene lost 6 bases, with 11 bases spanning the gap. CDR3 loop: CSARDRRGHEKLFF. In DNA, the CDR3 is TGCAGTGCTAGAGATAGGAGGGGCCATGAAAAACTGTTTTTT.

The rearrangement links TRBV12-3 or TRBV12-4 to TRBJ2-3; 9 bases are a match to TRBD1. The junction had 7 bases not matched to a gene; V was cut back by 5 bases and J by 4 bases. The CDR3 loop spans 15 amino acids. As DNA, the CDR3 is TGTGCCAGCAGTCCAAATAGACAGGGGGCAGATACGCAGTATTTT. Encoded protein: CASSPNRQGADTQYF.

The chain couples TRBV18 to TRBJ1-4; tentative D call: TRBD1 (5 bases). Germline V CDR1 and CDR2: KGHSH, LQKENI. This CDR3 spans 14 amino acids. V lost 2 bases to trimming and J lost 5 bases, with 9 bases between them. The DNA of the CDR3 is TGTGCCAGCTCACCAGGTGGGACCAATGAAAAACTGTTTTTT. Amino acid sequence: CASSPGGTNEKLFF.

This clonotype was picked up one time. The chain links TRBV6-1 to TRBJ1-1; D remains ambiguous. The length of the CDR3 is 14 residues. Trimming shortened V by 4 bases and J by 1 base, and 10 bases separated the two germline ends. Germline CDR1 is MNHNS and CDR2 is SASEGT. The CDR3 loop is CASSVRGKNTEAFF. CDR3 in DNA: TGTGCCAGCAGTGTTCGAGGGAAGAACACTGAAGCTTTCTTT.

This clonotype was seen only once. This chain joins TRBV28 and TRBJ1-5; D is unresolved. CDR1 MDHEN and CDR2 SYDVKM come from the germline V gene. The CDR3 loop spans 13 amino acids. V lost 5 bases to trimming and J lost 5 bases, with 10 bases between them. CDR3 DNA: TGTGCCAGCAGTGCCGTCCGGGATCAGCCCCAGCATTTT. Translating gives CASSAVRDQPQHF.

This clonotype appeared a few times. The chain combines TRBV11-3 with TRBJ1-1; D unresolved. From germline, CDR1 is SGHNT and CDR2 YENEEA. The CDR3 runs 14 residues. Trimming pared 1 base from V and 1 base from J, leaving 7 bases between. Here the CDR3 DNA reads TGTGCCAGCAGCTTAGGGTTTCGGAACACTGAAGCTTTCTTT. This codes for CASSLGFRNTEAFF.